This T cell receptor (beta chain) appears in the sequencing data of a study of early T cells in non-severe SARS-CoV-2 infection (dated by TCRdb to the early 2020s). With regard to the full study: Because TCR sequencing was done on bulk RNA from unsorted whole blood, the alpha and beta chains could not be paired. On the study overall, not on this receptor specifically: VDJdb matching was skewed toward anti-spike CD8 responses and likely underestimated virus-specific expansions by missing private and CD4 specificities.

Set within a cohort of healthcare workers in London, UK, this nested case-control study involved weekly PCR testing of nasopharyngeal swabs along with blood sampling. Between 23 and 31 March 2020, the week of the UK lockdown, healthcare workers were enrolled and then followed up weekly for as long as 16 weeks. Including cysteine and phenylalanine, the CDR3 has 19 amino acids. Only the CDR3 part of the read is kept: 57 bases, read in frame from the first base. Ends trimmed: V by 0 bases, J by 4 bases; bases unmatched to a gene: 11. CDR1 and CDR2 are drawn from the germline V gene: SGHAT, FQNNGV. Receptor amplification or capture employed 5' RACE. Data came from a NextSeq 500. In the TCR library protocol, unique molecular identifiers were attached to individual cDNA molecules to correct for PCR bias and sequencing error. Sequencing covered both TCR alpha and beta chains, and within each sample the abundances of alpha and beta sequences were tightly co-correlated. On the authors' methods: Decombinator V4 was used to perform V gene, J gene and CDR3 annotation of TCR sequences. TCRs were defined as expanded if a significant change between any two time points was detected under a Poisson model with p below 0.0001. TCR abundances were normalised to the total number of TCRs sequenced per sample and expressed as counts per million. MAIT TCRs were defined by TRAV1-2 paired with TRAJ12, TRAJ20 or TRAJ33, and iNKT TCRs by TRAV10 paired with TRAJ18. A search of VDJdb, accessed on 1 November 2021, was run for TCRs annotated to CMV, EBV and SARS-CoV-2, with TCRs annotated for multiple antigens excluded. TCRdb ran its own pipeline on the public reads, namely fastp trimming at Q25 and MiXCR clone calling, and kept in-frame beta chains. Each record represents a unique CDR3 protein, reported with the most common genes and DNA among its rows. TCRdb's processing, not the authors', yielded these V and J calls. This sample lists tens of thousands of distinct CDR3 sequences; almost 6% were detected once. The biggest ten clones account for about 8% of the sample.

This clonotype was counted ten times or more. There is no known antigen for this receptor. No base quality information exists; no much larger clone differs at one position. The sample consisted of whole blood. In this chain, TRBV11-2 is recombined with TRBJ2-2; TRBD2 agrees with 10 junctional bases. This clonotype was obtained from an adult who was a healthcare worker with PCR-confirmed SARS-CoV-2 infection or an uninfected control (not recorded which). Here the CDR3 is given as CASSLEGLAGAQPTGELFF. The nucleotide sequence reads TGTGCCAGCAGCTTAGAAGGGCTAGCGGGAGCCCAGCCCACCGGGGAGCTGTTTTTT.